The 32 T cell receptor beta chains presented below share a single source sample, sequenced in a study of blood T cell repertoires in COVID-19. The data were produced by immunoSEQ multiplex PCR, yet TCRdb's version contains in-frame clones alone and is incomplete. The table lists some 11,000 clones, around 73% of them singletons. The sample comprised peripheral blood. The receptors were gathered from a human donor in a cohort sampled during active COVID-19.

This clone showed up just once. The V gene is TRBV6-5, the J gene TRBJ1-1; 7 bases match TRBD1. The V and J ends lost 1 base and 1 base, in that order; junction bases with no gene match: 6. The CDR3 spans 16 residues. Germline V gene data show CDR1 as MNHEY and CDR2 as SVGAGI. The CDR3 region is CASSYFRDSKNTEAFF. The CDR3 DNA reads TGTGCCAGCAGTTACTTTAGGGACAGTAAGAACACTGAAGCTTTCTTT.

This chain links TRBV19 with TRBJ2-5; 7 bases line up with TRBD2. CDR1 is LNHDA, CDR2 SQIVND, per germline (reference sequence). Losses at the gene ends were 6 bases for V and 4 bases for J; bases not matched to a gene: 8. CDR3 length equals 14 residues. The DNA for the CDR3 is TGTGCCAGTAGCAGGGCAGCGGGACGAGAGACCCAGTACTTC. Translated, it gives CASSRAAGRETQYF.

This rearrangement joins TRBV11-2 to TRBJ2-5; tentative D call: TRBD2 (5 bases). CDR1 and CDR2 (germline): SGHAT, FQNNGV. V lost 7 bases and J lost 5, with 14 bases in between. The CDR3 is 13 amino acids. CDR3 coding DNA: TGTGCCAGCAACGGGGATTGGAGGGAGACCCAGTACTTC. Amino acids: CASNGDWRETQYF.

The V gene is TRBV5-6, the J gene TRBJ2-3; 11 bases map to TRBD2. The CDR3 spans 18 residues. Losses at the gene ends were 0 bases for V and 0 bases for J; bases not matched to a gene: 6. Germline CDR1 is SGHDT and CDR2 is YYEEEE. Here the CDR3 DNA reads TGTGCCAGCAGCTTGGCTAGCGGGGGGCGGTTCAGCACAGATACGCAGTATTTT. Amino acids: CASSLASGGRFSTDTQYF.

The chain combines TRBV19 with TRBJ1-2; TRBD1 agrees at 7 bases. Germline-derived CDR1 and CDR2 are LNHDA and SQIVND (reference sequence). This CDR3 is 15 amino acids long. The ends lost 6 bases at V and 4 bases at J; junction bases unmatched: 11. Here the CDR3 DNA reads TGTGCCAGTAGGATACATACTGGACAGGCCTATGGCTACACCTTC. Encoded protein: CASRIHTGQAYGYTF.

The rearrangement links TRBV6-2 or TRBV6-3 to TRBJ2-7; 13 nucleotides line up with TRBD2. Trimming cost V 5 bases and J 2 bases; bases outside gene matches: 3. Germline V gene sequence: CDR1 MNHEY, CDR2 SVGEGT. CDR3 length: 15 residues. Here the CDR3 DNA reads TGTGCCAGCAGTCGACTAGCGGGAGGAACCTACGAGCAGTACTTC. Protein product: CASSRLAGGTYEQYF.

CDR3 DNA: TGTGCCAGTAGCGACAGGGGGCAGGGCTATGGCTACACCTTC. Translation: CASSDRGQGYGYTF. The chain combines TRBV19 with TRBJ1-2; 10 bases agree with TRBD1. V dropped 6 bases and J dropped 4; count of bases not matched to a gene: 5. From germline, CDR1 is LNHDA and CDR2 SQIVND (reference sequence). There are 14 residues in the CDR3.

The chain links TRBV2 to TRBJ2-7; 7 nucleotides agree with TRBD1. CDR3 length equals 14 residues. Germline trimming cut 6 bases from V and 3 bases from J; bases unmatched to any gene: 8. Germline CDR1 and CDR2: SNHLY and FYNNEI. CDR3 region: CASSIDRVDYEQYF. CDR3 DNA sequence: TGTGCCAGCAGCATCGACAGGGTAGACTACGAGCAGTACTTC.

A remark on this clone: Within the sample, other DNA sequences also encode this same CDR3. CDR3 amino acids: CAWSRGNYGYTF. The DNA for the CDR3 is TGTGCCTGGAGTCGCGGGAACTATGGCTACACCTTC. This chain links TRBV30 with TRBJ1-2; D gene ambiguous. The CDR3 length is 12 residues. V dropped 2 bases and J dropped 2 bases, with 6 bases sitting between them. Germline CDR1 is GTSNPN and CDR2 is SVGIG (reference sequence).

Written as DNA, the CDR3 is TGTGCCAGCCTAGCGGCCCCCAAAAGAGCTTTCTTT. As protein: CASLAAPKRAFF. The gene calls are TRBV6-5 and TRBJ1-1; D remains unclear. Trimming took off 8 bases at V and 10 bases at J, with 17 bases between the two ends. There are 12 residues in the CDR3. Germline V gene lookup returns CDR1 MNHEY and CDR2 SVGAGI.

The gene calls are TRBV18 and TRBJ2-7; D is perhaps TRBD1 (6 bases). V lost 1 base, J lost 7 bases, and 14 bases lay in between. The CDR3 loop spans 14 amino acids. Germline CDR1 reads KGHSH; CDR2 reads LQKENI. The CDR3 here is CASSPRQGPFEQYF. CDR3 nucleotides: TGTGCCAGCTCACCACGGCAGGGGCCCTTTGAGCAGTACTTC.

The chain is built from TRBV5-1 and TRBJ1-1; 7 bases match TRBD1. V dropped 4 bases and J dropped 3; count of bases not matched to a gene: 9. Germline V gene sequence: CDR1 SGHRS, CDR2 YFSETQ. This CDR3 region has 15 residues. CDR3 residues: CASSLEGQTYTEAFF. CDR3 in DNA: TGCGCCAGCAGCCTGGAGGGACAGACCTACACTGAAGCTTTCTTT.

This clone was found once. The CDR3 spells CASGDRSLGGANVLTF. CDR3 coding DNA: TGTGCCAGCGGCGACAGGTCCTTGGGAGGGGCCAACGTCCTGACTTTC. The V gene is TRBV2, the J gene TRBJ2-6, with D perhaps matching TRBD1 (6 bases). This CDR3 has 16 residues. Trimming cost V 8 bases and J 4 bases, with 18 bases left between them. Germline CDR1 reads SNHLY; CDR2 reads FYNNEI. The entire variable domain, with the rest obtained from reference TRBV2 and TRBJ2-6, is as follows: EPEVTQTPSHQVTQMGQEVILRCVPISNHLYFYWYRQILGQKVEFLVSFYNNEISEKSEIFDDQFSVERPDGSNFTLKIRSTKLEDSAMYFCASGDRSLGGANVLTFGAGSRLTVL.

This chain links TRBV5-4 with TRBJ2-5; D is uncertain. The CDR3 has 14 residues. Germline CDR1 reads SGHNT; CDR2 reads YYREEE (reference sequence). V lost 4 bases to trimming and J lost 5 bases, with 15 bases between them. Here the CDR3 DNA reads TGTGCCAGCAGCCCTGGTTGGGTCGGGGAGACCCAGTACTTC. The encoded protein is CASSPGWVGETQYF.

The rearrangement joins TRBV5-8 to TRBJ2-7; 9 nucleotides align to TRBD2. The CDR3 has 14 residues. The ends lost 5 bases at V and 1 base at J; junction bases unmatched: 4. In germline, CDR1 is SGHTS, CDR2 YDEGEE. The CDR3 DNA is TGTGCCAGCAGTTATAGCGGGAGTTCCTACGAGCAGTACTTC. Its translation: CASSYSGSSYEQYF.

The chain links TRBV5-1 to TRBJ2-1; 13 bases are shared with TRBD2. The V gene end was trimmed by 4 bases and the J gene end by 6 bases; junction bases not matched to a gene: 4. This CDR3 has 15 residues. The V gene's germline CDR1 is SGHRS and CDR2 YFSETQ. CDR3 sequence: CASSGLAGVGNEQFF. In DNA, the CDR3 is TGCGCCAGCAGCGGACTAGCGGGAGTGGGCAATGAGCAGTTCTTC.

This clone was counted a few times. The V and J genes are TRBV7-8 and TRBJ2-1; D ambiguous. V was pared by 5 bases and J by 0 bases, with 11 bases between. Germline loops: CDR1 SGHVS, CDR2 FQNEAQ. The CDR3 is made up of 15 amino acids. In nucleotides, the CDR3 is TGTGCCAGCAGCATCAGGCTACTCTCCTACAATGAGCAGTTCTTC. Translated: CASSIRLLSYNEQFF. The full variable domain, completed using reference TRBV7-8 and TRBJ2-1, is GAGVSQSPRYKVAKRGQDVALRCDPISGHVSLFWYQQALGQGPEFLTYFQNEAQLDKSGLPSDRFFAERPEGSVSTLKIQRTQQEDSAVYLCASSIRLLSYNEQFFGPGTRLTVL.

V is TRBV9 and J is TRBJ2-7; a possible D gene is TRBD2 (8 bases). CDR3 length: 17 amino acids. Trimming took off 4 bases at V and 3 bases at J, with 23 bases between the two ends. CDR1 is SGDLS and CDR2 is YYNGEE in the germline V gene. Here the CDR3 reads CASSPSPRGGQNYEQYF. CDR3 sequence (DNA): TGTGCCAGCAGCCCATCCCCCCGGGGGGGACAGAACTACGAGCAGTACTTC.

The rearrangement joins TRBV28 to TRBJ1-2; 8 bases are shared with TRBD1. CDR1 and CDR2 (germline): MDHEN, SYDVKM. This CDR3 contains 17 residues. J lost 4 bases, V lost 2 bases, and 12 bases had no gene match. The CDR3 reads CASSLTSWDRTGYGYTF. The CDR3 region has the DNA TGTGCCAGCAGTTTAACGAGTTGGGACAGGACGGGCTATGGCTACACCTTC.

V usage is TRBV9 and J usage is TRBJ2-3, with TRBD2 matching over 7 bases. The CDR3 loop spans 14 amino acids. After removal of 3 bases from V and 4 bases from J, the junction contained 5 bases not matched to a gene. Germline V gene sequence: CDR1 SGDLS, CDR2 YYNGEE. CDR3 region: CASSAGGGPDTQYF. CDR3 coding DNA: TGTGCCAGCAGCGCGGGGGGAGGGCCAGATACGCAGTATTTT.

The rearrangement links TRBV3-1 (or the pseudogene TRBV3-2) to TRBJ2-1, with 11 bases aligning to TRBD2. The germline gives CDR1 LGHDT, CDR2 YNNKEL (reference sequence). Unmatched junction bases numbered 3, after V lost 2 bases and J lost 9 bases. The CDR3 totals 14 residues. DNA for the CDR3: TGTGCCAGCAGCCAATCCGGGACTAGCGGTGAGCAGTTCTTC. Protein product: CASSQSGTSGEQFF.

The chain is built from TRBV28 and TRBJ1-2; tentative D call: TRBD1 (6 bases). The CDR3 runs to 11 residues. Germline V CDR1 and CDR2: MDHEN, SYDVKM. Deletions cut 5 bases from V and 8 bases from J, with 9 bases between. The CDR3 reads CASSPGQGYTF. The CDR3 DNA reads TGTGCCAGCAGTCCAGGACAGGGCTACACCTTC.

The rearrangement links TRBV30 to TRBJ2-7; the D gene is possibly TRBD1 (5 bases). Trimming removed 7 bases from V and 3 bases from J, with 13 bases in between. The CDR3 covers 12 residues. CDR1 is GTSNPN, CDR2 SVGIG, per germline (reference sequence). As DNA, the CDR3 is TGTGCCTTCTCCAAGGGGTACTACGAGCAGTACTTC. Protein product: CAFSKGYYEQYF.

The chain uses TRBV5-1 and TRBJ2-3, with D perhaps TRBD1 (5 bases). The germline V gene encodes CDR1 SGHRS and CDR2 YFSETQ. The CDR3 spans 14 residues. With 1 base removed from V and 1 base from J, the gap between germline ends came to 7 bases. The CDR3 sequence: CASSLSGRTDTQYF. The CDR3 region has the DNA TGCGCCAGCAGCTTGTCAGGGCGCACAGATACGCAGTATTTT.

This clone was counted only a few times. The chain carries TRBV7-9 and TRBJ1-2; 9 nucleotides match TRBD1. V trimming: 6 bases; J trimming: 6 bases; junction bases outside the gene matches: 5. This CDR3 comprises 13 residues. Per the germline V gene, CDR1 is SEHNR and CDR2 is FQNEAQ (reference sequence). The CDR3 DNA follows: TGTGCCAGCAGACCCGGGGACAGGGATGGCTACACCTTC. It specifies CASRPGDRDGYTF.

This clone is labeled medium-sized. This chain connects TRBV7-2 to TRBJ2-7; 7 bases line up with TRBD1. This CDR3 spans 15 amino acids. CDR1 is SGHTA, CDR2 FQGNSA, per germline. After removal of 1 base from V and 8 bases from J, the junction contained 11 bases not matched to a gene. The CDR3 DNA reads TGTGCCAGCAGCTTAGACGATAGTGGGACAGTAAAGCAGTACTTC. Its protein is CASSLDDSGTVKQYF.

This rearrangement joins TRBV19 to TRBJ2-7; D gene uncertain. Between the trimmed V and J ends, which lost 5 bases and 0 bases, there was a span of 11 bases. The germline V gene has CDR1 LNHDA and CDR2 SQIVND (reference sequence). This CDR3 is built from 14 residues. CDR3 nucleotide sequence: TGTGCCAGTAGTCTCCAAATTAGCTCCTACGAGCAGTACTTC. Translation: CASSLQISSYEQYF.

The gene calls are TRBV18 and TRBJ2-5, with 9 bases aligning to TRBD2. V was clipped by 6 bases and J by 0 bases; unmatched bases: 8. The CDR3 runs 16 residues. CDR1 KGHSH and CDR2 LQKENI come from the germline V gene. The CDR3 sequence: CASSPRTSAYQETQYF. CDR3 coding DNA: TGTGCCAGCTCGCCTAGGACTAGCGCATACCAAGAGACCCAGTACTTC.

The CDR3 DNA follows: TGTGCCAGCAGCACACTTCCCGGGACTTTATTATCGGGGGATACGCAGTATTTT. It translates to CASSTLPGTLLSGDTQYF. This sequence joins TRBV7-9 and TRBJ2-3; D perhaps matches TRBD2 (6 bases). The V and J ends lost 5 bases and 6 bases respectively, with 27 bases between them. This CDR3 is 18 amino acids long. Germline assignment: CDR1 SEHNR and CDR2 FQNEAQ (reference sequence).

The chain uses TRBV5-1 and TRBJ1-1; D is perhaps TRBD1 (5 bases). CDR1 and CDR2 (germline): SGHRS, YFSETQ. This CDR3 region has 12 residues. Trimming took 0 bases from V and 11 from J, leaving 11 bases between them. The CDR3 reads CASSLAQGSAFF. CDR3 DNA sequence: TGCGCCAGCAGCTTGGCGCAGGGATCGGCTTTCTTT.

The genes are TRBV28 and TRBJ2-7; TRBD2 matches 13 bases. Per the germline V gene, CDR1 is MDHEN and CDR2 is SYDVKM. J was trimmed by 7 bases and V by 3 bases; bases with no gene match: 3. CDR3 length: 14 amino acids. CDR3 coding DNA: TGTGCCAGCAGTTTTACTAGCGGGAGGGGGGAGCAGTACTTC. It encodes CASSFTSGRGEQYF.

The rearrangement uses TRBV19 and TRBJ1-1; no firm D call. The V and J ends lost 1 base and 3 bases respectively, with 15 bases between them. This CDR3 has 16 residues. Germline V lookup: CDR1 LNHDA, CDR2 SQIVND (reference sequence). CDR3 in amino acids: CASSIGRVKKDTEAFF. CDR3 nucleotide sequence: TGTGCCAGTAGTATAGGGAGGGTGAAAAAGGACACTGAAGCTTTCTTT.